The 4 T cell receptor beta chains below come from one sample, sequenced in a study of beta chain features in type 1 diabetes. TCRB transcripts that were expressed got sequenced, as all of the isolated RNA had been reverse transcribed. Method: immunoSEQ multiplex PCR; TCRdb's copy keeps in-frame clones and lacks some. The data show around 450,000 clones, with roughly 10% seen just once and over 0.035% held by the top ten. The sample was naive CD4+ T cells from blood. The receptors originated from a woman between 18 and 29 years old in good health.

V and J are TRBV30 and TRBJ2-3; TRBD2 matches 8 bases. Germline V gives CDR1 GTSNPN, CDR2 SVGIG (reference sequence). The CDR3 is 14 residues long. With V trimmed by 4 bases and J by 0 bases, 3 bases remained unmatched. CDR3 protein: CAWTGRASTDTQYF. CDR3 nucleotide sequence: TGTGCCTGGACCGGGAGGGCTAGCACAGATACGCAGTATTTT.

This chain's CDR3 is CASSYSSSYEQYV. As DNA, the CDR3 is TGTGCCAGCTCATATTCGAGCTCCTACGAGCAGTACGTC. The chain uses TRBV18 and TRBJ2-7; the D is unclear. Germline lookup yields CDR1 KGHSH and CDR2 LQKENI. With 5 bases removed from V and 0 bases from J, the gap between germline ends came to 8 bases. This CDR3 is built from 13 residues.

The chain couples TRBV5-4 to TRBJ2-3; 8 bases align to TRBD2. The CDR3 covers 16 residues. With 1 base clipped from V and 3 bases from J, the junction kept 7 bases outside the gene matches. Germline assignment: CDR1 SGHNT and CDR2 YYREEE (reference sequence). CDR3 sequence: CASSLPRGARTDTQYF. The DNA for the CDR3 is TGTGCCAGCAGCTTGCCGCGGGGGGCGAGGACAGATACGCAGTATTTT.

This clone has a handful of counts. The rearrangement links TRBV7-9 to TRBJ1-4; unclear D gene. The germline V and J ends were trimmed by 5 bases and 14 bases, with 18 bases remaining between them. Germline V gene lookup returns CDR1 SEHNR and CDR2 FQNEAQ (reference sequence). The CDR3 has 13 residues. The CDR3 spells CASSPLPRQPLFF. The DNA for the CDR3 is TGTGCCAGCAGCCCACTCCCTCGTCAACCTCTGTTTTTT.